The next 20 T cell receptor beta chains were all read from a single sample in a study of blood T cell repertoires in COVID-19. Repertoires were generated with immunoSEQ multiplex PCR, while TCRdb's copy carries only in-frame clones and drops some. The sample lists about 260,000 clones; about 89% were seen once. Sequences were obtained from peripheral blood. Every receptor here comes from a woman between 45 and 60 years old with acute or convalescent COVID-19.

The CDR3 loop reads CASSRDRGLWQYF. CDR3 DNA sequence: TGTGCCAGTAGCCGGGACAGGGGATTGTGGCAGTACTTC. The rearrangement links TRBV19 to TRBJ2-7, with 10 bases aligning to TRBD1. After removal of 6 bases from V and 9 bases from J, the junction contained 8 bases not matched to a gene. CDR3 length: 13 amino acids. CDR1 is LNHDA and CDR2 is SQIVND in the germline V gene (reference sequence).

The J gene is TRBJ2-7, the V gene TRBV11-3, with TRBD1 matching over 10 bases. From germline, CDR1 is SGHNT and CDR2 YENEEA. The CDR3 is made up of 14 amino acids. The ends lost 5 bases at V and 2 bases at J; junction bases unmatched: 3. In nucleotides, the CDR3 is TGTGCCAGCAGCCCCGGGACAGGGGCCTACGAGCAGTACTTC. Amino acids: CASSPGTGAYEQYF. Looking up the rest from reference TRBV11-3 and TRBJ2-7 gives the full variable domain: EAGVVQSPRYKIIEKKQPVAFWCNPISGHNTLYWYLQNLGQGPELLIRYENEEAVDDSQLPKDRFSAERLKGVDSTLKIQPAELGDSAVYLCASSPGTGAYEQYFGPGTRLTVT.

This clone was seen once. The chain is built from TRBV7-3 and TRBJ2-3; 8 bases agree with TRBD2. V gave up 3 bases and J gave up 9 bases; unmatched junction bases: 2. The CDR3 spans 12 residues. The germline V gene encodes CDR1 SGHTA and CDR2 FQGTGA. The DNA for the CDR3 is TGTGCCAGCAGCTTGGCGGGAGGCACGCAGTATTTT. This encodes CASSLAGGTQYF. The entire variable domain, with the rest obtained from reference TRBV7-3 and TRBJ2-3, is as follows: GAGVSQTPSNKVTEKGKYVELRCDPISGHTALYWYRQSLGQGPEFLIYFQGTGAADDSGLPNDRFFAVRPEGSVSTLKIQRTERGDSAVYLCASSLAGGTQYFGPGTRLTVL.

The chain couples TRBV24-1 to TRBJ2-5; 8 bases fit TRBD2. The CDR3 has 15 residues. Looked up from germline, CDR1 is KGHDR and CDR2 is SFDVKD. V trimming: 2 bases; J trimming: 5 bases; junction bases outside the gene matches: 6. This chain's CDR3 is CATSDSGTRGETQYF. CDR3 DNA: TGTGCCACCAGTGATTCCGGGACTAGGGGTGAGACCCAGTACTTC.

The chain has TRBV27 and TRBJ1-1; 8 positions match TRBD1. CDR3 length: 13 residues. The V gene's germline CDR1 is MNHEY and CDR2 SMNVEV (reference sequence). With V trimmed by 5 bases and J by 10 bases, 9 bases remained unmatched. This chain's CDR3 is CASSTWDRTRAFF. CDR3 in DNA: TGTGCCAGCAGTACATGGGACAGGACGAGAGCTTTCTTT.

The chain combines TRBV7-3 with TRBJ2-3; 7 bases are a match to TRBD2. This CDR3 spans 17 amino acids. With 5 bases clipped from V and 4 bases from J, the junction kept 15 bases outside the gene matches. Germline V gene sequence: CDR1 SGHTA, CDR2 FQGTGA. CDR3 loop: CASSPRGKAGVSDTQYF. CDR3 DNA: TGTGCCAGCAGCCCCCGGGGGAAGGCGGGAGTCTCAGATACGCAGTATTTT.

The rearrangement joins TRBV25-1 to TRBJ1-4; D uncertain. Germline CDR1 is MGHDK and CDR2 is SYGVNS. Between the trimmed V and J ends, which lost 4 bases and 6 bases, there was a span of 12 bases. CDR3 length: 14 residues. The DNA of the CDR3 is TGTGCCAGCAGTGCACAGCCCCCGGATGAAAAACTGTTTTTT. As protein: CASSAQPPDEKLFF. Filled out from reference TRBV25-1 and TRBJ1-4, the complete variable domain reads EADIYQTPRYLVIGTGKKITLECSQTMGHDKMYWYQQDPGMELHLIHYSYGVNSTEKGDLSSESTVSRIRTEHFPLTLESARPSHTSQYLCASSAQPPDEKLFFGSGTQLSVL.

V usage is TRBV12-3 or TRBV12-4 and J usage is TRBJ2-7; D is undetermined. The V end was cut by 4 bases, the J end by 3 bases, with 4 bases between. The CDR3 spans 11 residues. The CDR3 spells CASSSRYEQYF. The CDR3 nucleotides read TGTGCCAGCAGTTCCCGCTACGAGCAGTACTTC.

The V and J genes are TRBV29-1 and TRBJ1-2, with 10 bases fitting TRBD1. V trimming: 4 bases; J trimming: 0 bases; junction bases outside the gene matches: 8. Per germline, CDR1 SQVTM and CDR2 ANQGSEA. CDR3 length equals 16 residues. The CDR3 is CSVAGTGALANYGYTF. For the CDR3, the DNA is TGCAGCGTTGCCGGGACAGGGGCTTTAGCTAACTATGGCTACACCTTC.

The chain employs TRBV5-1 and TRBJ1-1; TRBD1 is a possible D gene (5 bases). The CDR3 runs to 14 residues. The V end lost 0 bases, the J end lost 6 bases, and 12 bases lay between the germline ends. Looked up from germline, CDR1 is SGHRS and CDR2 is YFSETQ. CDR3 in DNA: TGCGCCAGCAGCTTGGCCGGGGGAACCGCTGAAGCTTTCTTT. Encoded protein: CASSLAGGTAEAFF.

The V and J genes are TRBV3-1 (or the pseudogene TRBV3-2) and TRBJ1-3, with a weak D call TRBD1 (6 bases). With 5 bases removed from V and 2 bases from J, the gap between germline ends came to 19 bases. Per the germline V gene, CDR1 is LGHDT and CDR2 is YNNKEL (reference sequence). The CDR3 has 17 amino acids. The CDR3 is CASSGLTGLNAGNTIYF. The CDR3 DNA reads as TGTGCCAGCAGCGGCCTTACAGGGCTGAACGCTGGAAACACCATATATTTT.

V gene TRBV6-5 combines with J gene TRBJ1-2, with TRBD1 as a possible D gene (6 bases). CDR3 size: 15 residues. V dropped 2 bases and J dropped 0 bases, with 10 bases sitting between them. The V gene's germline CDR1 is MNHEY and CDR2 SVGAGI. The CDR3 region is CASSYDRPSNYGYTF. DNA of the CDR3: TGTGCCAGCAGTTACGACAGGCCCTCTAACTATGGCTACACCTTC.

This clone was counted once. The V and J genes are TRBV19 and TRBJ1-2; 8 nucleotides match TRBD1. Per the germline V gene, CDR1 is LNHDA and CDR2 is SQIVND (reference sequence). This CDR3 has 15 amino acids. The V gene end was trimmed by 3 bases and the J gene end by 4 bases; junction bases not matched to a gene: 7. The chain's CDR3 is CASSIGQGPVYGYTF. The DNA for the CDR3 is TGTGCCAGTAGTATCGGACAGGGCCCGGTCTATGGCTACACCTTC.

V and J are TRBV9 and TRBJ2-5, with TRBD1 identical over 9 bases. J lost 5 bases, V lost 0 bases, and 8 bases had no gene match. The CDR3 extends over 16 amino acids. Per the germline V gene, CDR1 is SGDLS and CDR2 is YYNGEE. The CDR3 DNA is TGTGCCAGCAGCGTAGCGGGACAGGGCTTAGGTGAGACCCAGTACTTC. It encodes CASSVAGQGLGETQYF.

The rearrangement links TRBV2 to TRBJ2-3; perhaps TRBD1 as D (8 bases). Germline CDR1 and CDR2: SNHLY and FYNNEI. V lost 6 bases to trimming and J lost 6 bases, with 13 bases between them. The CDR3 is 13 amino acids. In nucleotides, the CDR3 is TGTGCCAGCAGACACAGGGGGGGGGATACGCAGTATTTT. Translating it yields CASRHRGGDTQYF.

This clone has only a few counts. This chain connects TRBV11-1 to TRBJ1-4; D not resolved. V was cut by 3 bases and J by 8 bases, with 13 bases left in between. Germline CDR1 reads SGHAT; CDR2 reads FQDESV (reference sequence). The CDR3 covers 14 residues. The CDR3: CASSFRGSGEKLFF. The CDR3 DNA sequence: TGTGCCAGCAGCTTCCGTGGCAGCGGGGAAAAACTGTTTTTT.

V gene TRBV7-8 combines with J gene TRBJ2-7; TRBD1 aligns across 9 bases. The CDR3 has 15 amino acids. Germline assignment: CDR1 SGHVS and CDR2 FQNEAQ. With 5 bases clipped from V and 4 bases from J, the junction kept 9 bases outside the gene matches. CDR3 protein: CASSTPGQGLYEQYF. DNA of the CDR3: TGTGCCAGCAGCACCCCTGGACAGGGGTTATACGAGCAGTACTTC.

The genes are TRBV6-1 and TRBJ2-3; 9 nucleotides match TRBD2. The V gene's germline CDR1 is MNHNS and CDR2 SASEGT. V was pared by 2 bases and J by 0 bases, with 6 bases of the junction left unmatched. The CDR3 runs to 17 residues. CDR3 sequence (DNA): TGTGCCAGCAGTGAAATTTGGCTAGCGGGAAGCACAGATACGCAGTATTTT. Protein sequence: CASSEIWLAGSTDTQYF.

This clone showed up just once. The CDR3: CASGLGLADSYNEQFF. The CDR3 nucleotides read TGTGCTAGTGGTTTGGGGCTAGCGGACTCCTACAATGAGCAGTTCTTC. The rearrangement links TRBV12-5 to TRBJ2-1; TRBD2 matches 7 bases. The CDR3 consists of 16 residues. CDR1 is LGHNT and CDR2 is FRNRAP in the germline V gene. V shed 1 base, J shed 0 bases, and the junction held 3 bases outside the gene matches.

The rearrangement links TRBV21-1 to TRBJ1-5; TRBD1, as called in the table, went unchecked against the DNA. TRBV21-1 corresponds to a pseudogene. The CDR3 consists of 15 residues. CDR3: CASRRTGAENQPQHF. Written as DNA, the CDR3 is TGTGCCAGCAGAAGGACAGGGGCGGAGAATCAGCCCCAGCATTTT.